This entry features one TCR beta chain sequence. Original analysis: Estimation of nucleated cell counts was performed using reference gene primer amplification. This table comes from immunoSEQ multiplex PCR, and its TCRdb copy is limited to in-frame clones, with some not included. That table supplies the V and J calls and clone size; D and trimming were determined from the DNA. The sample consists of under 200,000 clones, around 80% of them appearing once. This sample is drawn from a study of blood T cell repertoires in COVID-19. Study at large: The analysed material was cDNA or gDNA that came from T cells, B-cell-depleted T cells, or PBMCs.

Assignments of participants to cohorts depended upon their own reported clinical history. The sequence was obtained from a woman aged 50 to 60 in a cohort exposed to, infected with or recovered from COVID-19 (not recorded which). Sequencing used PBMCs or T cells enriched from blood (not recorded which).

CDR3 in amino acids: CASSVAPGRGNTGELFF. The CDR3 DNA reads as TGTGCCAGCAGCGTAGCCCCCGGGCGGGGGAACACCGGGGAGCTGTTTTTT. The chain uses TRBV9 and TRBJ2-2; D perhaps matches TRBD2 (6 bases). Germline CDR1 is SGDLS and CDR2 is YYNGEE. Trimming pared 0 bases from V and 1 base from J, leaving 13 bases between. This CDR3 contains 17 residues. Drawing the rest from reference TRBV9 and TRBJ2-2, the complete variable domain is DSGVTQTPKHLITATGQRVTLRCSPRSGDLSVYWYQQSLDQGLQFLIQYYNGEERAKGNILERFSAQQFPDLHSELNLSSLELGDSALYFCASSVAPGRGNTGELFFGEGSRLTVL.